This paragraph reports one T cell receptor (beta chain). There is no known antigen for this receptor. Base qualities are not provided; no much larger clone lies one nucleotide away. The record originates from a study of shared T cell receptors in the human thymus (dated by TCRdb to 2020 to 2022). Regarding the complete study: The study examined how the human thymus generates shared, self-reactive T-cell receptor alpha chains.

Libraries were built with the immunoSEQ multiplex PCR assay. The source is immuneACCESS, and TCRdb retained only in-frame sequences with V and J called. Part of the clones is not carried over; for the studies checked, unresolved V genes explain less than half of this, and the remainder is unexplained. The sample yields about 380,000 clones; approximately 95% were counted once. Approximately 0.02% of the sample is taken by the ten largest. This clonotype was obtained from a human donor. Sequencing input: thymocytes.

The nucleotide sequence is given as TGTGCCACAATCGGGGAGGGTCCTATGCCTTGGAGAAGTTCCCGAAGACTACGGACAGAAGCTTTCTTT. This yields the protein CATIGEGPMPWRSSRRLRTEAFF. The rearranged chain carries TRBV19 and TRBJ1-1; perhaps TRBD1 is the D gene, with 5 bases matching. At the junction V is shortened by 10 bases and J by 8 bases, with 50 bases in between. The CDR3 has 23 amino acids, counting the end cysteine and phenylalanine. Solely the CDR3 DNA is kept, with 69 bases framed from the first base. CDR1 and CDR2 (LNHDA, SQIVND) derive from the germline V gene (reference sequence).